These 23 T cell receptor beta chains were sequenced from one sample in a study of Ad26.COV2.S vaccination and SARS-CoV-2 variants. Produced via immunoSEQ multiplex PCR; TCRdb's table is partial and in-frame only. The data contain about 100,000 clones, roughly 75% of them seen just once; the ten biggest clones take up around a sixth. Sequencing was performed on peripheral blood, taken after recovery from COVID-19. Source of these receptors: a human donor who had recovered from COVID-19.

The chain joins TRBV11-2 to TRBJ2-1, with D possibly matching TRBD1 (5 bases). Germline loops: CDR1 SGHAT, CDR2 FQNNGV. This CDR3 contains 19 residues. Trimming removed 0 bases from V and 0 bases from J, with 18 bases in between. CDR3 loop: CASSLEPPRGPSSYNEQFF. The CDR3 DNA reads TGTGCCAGCAGCTTAGAACCACCTAGGGGTCCTAGCTCCTACAATGAGCAGTTCTTC. Full variable domain (missing parts from reference TRBV11-2 and TRBJ2-1): EAGVAQSPRYKIIEKRQSVAFWCNPISGHATLYWYQQILGQGPKLLIQFQNNGVVDDSQLPKDRFSAERLKGVDSTLKIQPAKLEDSAVYLCASSLEPPRGPSSYNEQFFGPGTRLTVL.

V gene TRBV18 combines with J gene TRBJ1-2; 8 positions match TRBD1. Germline CDR1 reads KGHSH; CDR2 reads LQKENI. The CDR3 has 14 amino acids. V trimming: 6 bases; J trimming: 2 bases; junction bases outside the gene matches: 5. The chain's CDR3 is CASSQGDRNYGYTF. Here the CDR3 DNA reads TGTGCCAGCTCCCAAGGGGACAGGAACTATGGCTACACCTTC.

CDR3 loop: CASSYAGLDGYTF. CDR3 DNA: TGTGCCAGCAGTTACGCGGGGCTTGATGGCTACACCTTC. The chain is built from TRBV6-2 or TRBV6-3 and TRBJ1-2, with D tentatively TRBD1 (5 bases). The V end was cut by 2 bases, the J end by 6 bases, with 10 bases between. Germline CDR1 and CDR2: MNHEY and SVGEGT. CDR3 length: 13 residues.

V usage is TRBV3-1 (or the pseudogene TRBV3-2) and J usage is TRBJ2-5, with 10 bases identical to TRBD2. Germline assignment: CDR1 LGHDT and CDR2 YNNKEL (reference sequence). With V trimmed by 5 bases and J by 3 bases, 3 bases remained unmatched. The CDR3 has 14 residues. The CDR3 protein is CASSTAGGEETQYF. For the CDR3, the DNA is TGTGCCAGCAGCACAGCGGGGGGGGAAGAGACCCAGTACTTC.

This clone was recorded once. The chain combines TRBV27 with TRBJ2-5; D not resolved. Germline CDR1 reads MNHEY; CDR2 reads SMNVEV (reference sequence). V shed 5 bases and J shed 2 bases, with 12 bases lying between them. This CDR3 is built from 14 residues. The CDR3 spells CASSGSGPQETQYF. As DNA, the CDR3 is TGTGCCAGCAGTGGGTCAGGACCTCAAGAGACCCAGTACTTC.

The gene calls are TRBV5-4 and TRBJ1-5; D gene uncertain. Germline V CDR1 and CDR2: SGHNT, YYREEE (reference sequence). V was cut by 4 bases and J by 4 bases, with 9 bases left in between. This CDR3 comprises 13 residues. CDR3 nucleotide sequence: TGTGCCAGCAGCCTCGACCCTAATCAGCCCCAGCATTTT. Translating gives CASSLDPNQPQHF.

This rearrangement joins TRBV18 to TRBJ2-5; D remains unclear. The CDR3 consists of 12 residues. From germline, CDR1 is KGHSH and CDR2 LQKENI. Trimming cost V 2 bases and J 2 bases, with 3 bases left between them. The CDR3 protein is CASSPRQETQYF. In DNA form, the CDR3 reads TGTGCCAGCTCACCAAGACAAGAGACCCAGTACTTC.

Only one count was recorded for this clone. The chain combines TRBV3-1 (or the pseudogene TRBV3-2) with TRBJ2-3; no clear D gene. V dropped 6 bases and J dropped 4 bases, with 11 bases sitting between them. CDR1 and CDR2 (germline): LGHDT, YNNKEL (reference sequence). This CDR3 contains 13 residues. CDR3 loop: CASRKGAPDTQYF. The CDR3 DNA sequence: TGTGCCAGCAGGAAGGGTGCCCCAGATACGCAGTATTTT.

This chain links TRBV4-3 with TRBJ1-2; the D gene is possibly TRBD1 (5 bases). Germline loops: CDR1 LGHNA, CDR2 YSLEER. V lost 5 bases, J lost 4 bases, and 17 bases lay in between. The CDR3 sequence is 15 residues long. This chain's CDR3 is CASSGGVGLSYGYTF. The CDR3, as DNA: TGCGCCAGCAGCGGGGGGGTCGGGTTGAGCTATGGCTACACCTTC.

The chain joins TRBV28 to TRBJ1-1, with 7 bases aligning to TRBD1. CDR3 length: 16 residues. Germline values: CDR1 MDHEN, CDR2 SYDVKM. Losses at the gene ends were 5 bases for V and 1 base for J; bases not matched to a gene: 10. CDR3 region: CASSPRKSGGNTEAFF. The CDR3 DNA sequence: TGTGCCAGCAGTCCCCGAAAATCAGGGGGGAACACTGAAGCTTTCTTT.

The chain couples TRBV7-7 to TRBJ2-5; TRBD2 agrees at 11 bases. From germline, CDR1 is SSHAT and CDR2 FNYEAQ (reference sequence). This CDR3 has 17 residues. The V segment lost 1 base and the J segment 0 bases; nucleotides outside the gene matches: 4. The DNA of the CDR3 is TGTGCCAGCAGCTTAGGTTCTAGCGGGGGGTACCAAGAGACCCAGTACTTC. Amino acid sequence: CASSLGSSGGYQETQYF.

V and J are TRBV15 and TRBJ2-1, with 9 positions matching TRBD2. V gave up 0 bases and J gave up 3 bases; unmatched junction bases: 6. Germline CDR1 and CDR2: LNHNV and YYDKDF (reference sequence). The CDR3 length is 17 residues. This CDR3 reads CATSRDRGGASYNEQFF. In DNA, the CDR3 is TGTGCCACCAGCAGAGATCGCGGGGGGGCTAGCTACAATGAGCAGTTCTTC.

This clone showed up just a few times. This chain joins TRBV7-3 and TRBJ1-1; no clear D. Trimming pared 1 base from V and 2 bases from J, leaving 14 bases between. The CDR3 is made up of 16 amino acids. Germline loops: CDR1 SGHTA, CDR2 FQGTGA. In DNA, the CDR3 is TGTGCCAGCAGCTTAAGCGGGGTTCGAAAAAACACTGAAGCTTTCTTT. It is translated as CASSLSGVRKNTEAFF.

The J gene is TRBJ2-3, the V gene TRBV7-9; TRBD2 matches 7 bases. The junction had 21 bases not matched to a gene; V was cut back by 5 bases and J by 4 bases. This CDR3 has 19 amino acids. CDR1 SEHNR and CDR2 FQNEAQ come from the germline V gene (reference sequence). The CDR3 DNA is TGTGCCAGCAGCCTCTCACTCGGGCTAGCGGTGGCGGGGGCAGATACGCAGTATTTT. Its translation: CASSLSLGLAVAGADTQYF.

V and J are TRBV7-2 and TRBJ1-4; a weak D match, TRBD1 (5 bases). With 5 bases removed from V and 7 bases from J, the gap between germline ends came to 17 bases. Germline V CDR1 and CDR2: SGHTA, FQGNSA. The CDR3 sequence is 15 residues long. The CDR3 coding sequence is TGTGCCAGCAGCCTCGGCGGACGGGGGAGTGAAAAACTGTTTTTT. Its protein product is CASSLGGRGSEKLFF.

On this clone: One junction end does not reproduce the germline sequence, and a read error may be involved. The chain combines TRBV7-9 with TRBJ1-5; D ambiguous. The CDR3 spans 12 residues. In germline, CDR1 is SEHNR, CDR2 FQNEAQ (reference sequence). The chain's CDR3 is CASSIANQPQHF. The CDR3 DNA reads TGTGCCAGCAGCATAGCGAATCAGCCCCAGCATTTT.

This clone was observed a handful of times. In DNA form, the CDR3 reads TGTGCCAGCAGTTTATGGGGACAGGAGAGAGAAAAACTGTTTTTT. It codes for CASSLWGQEREKLFF. The rearrangement links TRBV27 to TRBJ1-4, with TRBD1 matching over 8 bases. Germline values: CDR1 MNHEY, CDR2 SMNVEV (reference sequence). CDR3 length: 15 amino acids. Trimming cost V 1 base and J 8 bases; bases outside gene matches: 6.

On this clone: Relative to the germline gene, one junction end is altered; a read error may explain this. The V call is TRBV7-2, the J call TRBJ1-1; D is undetermined. This CDR3 is built from 12 residues. Germline lookup yields CDR1 SGHTA and CDR2 FQGNSA. CDR3 sequence: CASSLTTGNPCF. As DNA, the CDR3 is TGTGCCAGCAGCTTAACCACGGGGAATCCTTGCTTT.

The rearrangement uses TRBV9 and TRBJ2-3; perhaps D is TRBD1 or TRBD2 (5 bases each). CDR1 is SGDLS and CDR2 is YYNGEE in the germline V gene. V lost 0 bases, J lost 2 bases, and 13 bases lay in between. This CDR3 spans 16 amino acids. The CDR3 DNA sequence: TGTGCCAGCAGCGTAGGGGTGGGGGAGCTCACAGATACGCAGTATTTT. It translates to CASSVGVGELTDTQYF. The entire variable domain, with the rest obtained from reference TRBV9 and TRBJ2-3, is as follows: DSGVTQTPKHLITATGQRVTLRCSPRSGDLSVYWYQQSLDQGLQFLIQYYNGEERAKGNILERFSAQQFPDLHSELNLSSLELGDSALYFCASSVGVGELTDTQYFGPGTRLTVL.

This chain joins TRBV5-4 and TRBJ2-6; TRBD1 aligns across 8 bases. The V gene end was trimmed by 8 bases and the J gene end by 0 bases; junction bases not matched to a gene: 13. Per the germline V gene, CDR1 is SGHNT and CDR2 is YYREEE (reference sequence). The length of the CDR3 is 18 residues. The CDR3 region is CASSSAGTGTSGANVLTF. The CDR3 nucleotides are TGTGCCAGTTCCTCCGCCGGGACAGGCACCTCTGGGGCCAACGTCCTGACTTTC.

V usage is TRBV27 and J usage is TRBJ2-1; TRBD1 or TRBD2 may be the D gene (5 bases each). Germline loops: CDR1 MNHEY, CDR2 SMNVEV (reference sequence). This CDR3 region has 14 residues. Trimming took off 3 bases at V and 5 bases at J, with 11 bases between the two ends. The DNA of the CDR3 is TGTGCCAGCAGTTTCGGGCAGGGAGACAATGAGCAGTTCTTC. This codes for CASSFGQGDNEQFF.

The chain joins TRBV27 to TRBJ1-1; TRBD1 is a possible D gene (5 bases). This CDR3 has 16 residues. Germline loops: CDR1 MNHEY, CDR2 SMNVEV (reference sequence). Trimming stripped 7 bases from V and 1 base from J, with 19 bases between. CDR3 in DNA: TGTGCCAGCATTCTGCAGCAGGGCTATGGGAACACTGAAGCTTTCTTT. Its translation: CASILQQGYGNTEAFF.

This chain links TRBV6-5 with TRBJ1-5; D is undetermined. The germline V gene has CDR1 MNHEY and CDR2 SVGAGI. V lost 8 bases to trimming and J lost 1 base, with 6 bases between them. The length of the CDR3 is 12 residues. The CDR3 coding sequence is TGTGCCAGCCGGTGGAGCAATCAGCCCCAGCATTTT. As protein: CASRWSNQPQHF.